The text below deals with one TCR beta chain. This sample stems from a study of shared clonotypes between healthy human individuals. The donors were adults (healthy and HIV-negative) with no recent acute infections or vaccinations. CDR1 is SEHNR, CDR2 FQNEAQ, per germline (reference sequence). This CDR3 spans 18 amino acids. V was clipped by 4 bases and J by 8 bases; unmatched bases: 17. Assay: immunoSEQ multiplex PCR; the TCRdb copy retains only in-frame clones and omits some. The table records roughly 490,000 clones, roughly 85% of them present only once. The chain recombines TRBV7-9 with TRBJ2-3; 11 bases align to TRBD2. The receptor was derived from a middle-aged woman in good health. Some clones in this sample may be carry-over from other donors' samples. The specimen was PBMCs. This chain's CDR3 is CASSSYRGTSGRVATQYF. The CDR3 coding sequence is TGTGCCAGCAGCTCGTACCGGGGTACTAGCGGGAGAGTTGCTACGCAGTATTTT.